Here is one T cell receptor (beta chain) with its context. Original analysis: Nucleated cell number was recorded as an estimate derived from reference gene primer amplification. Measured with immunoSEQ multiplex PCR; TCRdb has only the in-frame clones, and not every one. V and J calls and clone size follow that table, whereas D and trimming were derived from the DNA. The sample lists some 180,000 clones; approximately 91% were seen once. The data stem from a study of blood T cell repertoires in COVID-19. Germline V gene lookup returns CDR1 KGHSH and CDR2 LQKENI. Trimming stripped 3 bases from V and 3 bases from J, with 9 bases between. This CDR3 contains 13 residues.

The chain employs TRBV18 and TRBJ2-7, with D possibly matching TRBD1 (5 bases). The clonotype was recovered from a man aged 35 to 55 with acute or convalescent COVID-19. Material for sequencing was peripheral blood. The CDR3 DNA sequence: TGTGCCAGCTCACCCTCCCAGGGCTACGAGCAGTACTTC. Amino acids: CASSPSQGYEQYF.